This T cell receptor beta chain was identified during a study of early T cells in non-severe SARS-CoV-2 infection. The overall study: Bulk RNA isolated from unsorted whole blood underwent sequencing; chains were not paired.

This clonotype appeared many times. The CDR3 totals 13 residues. V was pared by 8 bases and J by 6 bases, with 14 bases between. Germline CDR1 and CDR2: MDHEN and SYDVKM. Individual cDNA molecules each received unique molecular identifiers attached to them. TCRdb analysed the 5' RACE reads with MiXCR anew, one entry per CDR3 protein. The sample includes 30,000 or so distinct CDR3 sequences, 5% to 6% seen only once; the top ten take 4.5%. Sequenced material: whole blood. This clonotype was obtained from an adult who was a healthcare worker with PCR-confirmed SARS-CoV-2 infection or an uninfected control (not recorded which). The rearrangement links TRBV28 to TRBJ2-1; D might be TRBD1 or TRBD2, each matching 6 bases. The CDR3, as DNA: TGTGCCAGCGGGTTCAGGGGAGGCAATGAGCAGTTCTTC. Its translation is CASGFRGGNEQFF.